This entry concerns a single T cell receptor beta chain. No antigen is known for it. Time point: pretreatment peripheral blood. These data originate in a study of PD-L1 blockade in urothelial cancer. The wider study: Samples of blood were analyzed 3 weeks (second dose) and 6 weeks after treatment start.

Germline CDR1 SGHTA, CDR2 FQGNSA. The CDR3 runs to 15 residues. V shed 5 bases and J shed 0 bases, with 13 bases lying between them. Findings of the study overall: When measured at 3 weeks, tumor-associated blood clones expanded more in durable-benefit patients.

The repertoire was sequenced with immunoSEQ multiplex PCR; TCRdb's copy has only in-frame clones and lacks some. Found here are nearly 45,000 clones, more than 70% of them singletons; the top ten hold 25%. The material sequenced was PBMCs, taken around atezolizumab (anti-PD-L1) treatment. The chain is built from TRBV7-2 and TRBJ1-2, with D perhaps TRBD1 (5 bases). This receptor was obtained from a donor at least 40 years old with urothelial cancer. The chain's CDR3 is CASSHGGVANYGYTF. CDR3 sequence (DNA): TGTGCCAGCAGCCACGGGGGGGTAGCTAACTATGGCTACACCTTC.